This TCR beta chain appears in the sequencing data of a study of cytomegalovirus exposure and HLA in healthy donors. The CDR3 covers 14 residues. V shed 6 bases, J shed 4 bases, and the junction held 8 bases outside the gene matches. CDR1 and CDR2 from the germline V gene are MNHNY and SVGAGI (reference sequence). Both 60 Vbeta primers and 13 Jbeta primers went into the PCR. TCRdb's copy holds only in-frame clones and misses some; the assay was immunoSEQ multiplex PCR. This sample yields 150,000 to 200,000 clones, of which over 75% are seen a single time; roughly 3% belongs to the top ten. The sequence was collected from a female donor in good health and CMV-seronegative. The sequenced sample consisted of PBMCs. The rearrangement joins TRBV6-6 to TRBJ1-2, with 7 bases matching TRBD1. The CDR3 DNA sequence: TGTGCCAGCAGCTATACAGGGGCGACCTATGGCTACACCTTC. Protein product: CASSYTGATYGYTF.